These 11 T cell receptor beta chains were all obtained from the same sample, sequenced in a study of cytomegalovirus exposure and HLA in healthy donors. The PCR had 60 Vbeta and 13 Jbeta primers. Method: immunoSEQ multiplex PCR; TCRdb's copy keeps in-frame clones and lacks some. The sample yields around 70,000 clones, 74% seen once. Sequenced material: PBMCs. The receptors derive from a human donor in good health.

This clone was recorded a few times. The CDR3 sequence is CASSYARQGSEYGYTF. The DNA of the CDR3 is TGTGCCAGCAGTTACGCCCGACAGGGTTCAGAGTATGGCTACACCTTC. The chain couples TRBV6-6 to TRBJ1-2, with 7 bases fitting TRBD1. This CDR3 has 16 residues. V lost 2 bases, J lost 5 bases, and 11 bases stayed unmatched. From germline, CDR1 is MNHNY and CDR2 SVGAGI (reference sequence).

The V and J genes are TRBV30 and TRBJ2-3; D gene uncertain. Germline-derived CDR1 and CDR2 are GTSNPN and SVGIG (reference sequence). Trimming left V 5 bases short and J 2 bases short, with 11 bases between. The length of the CDR3 is 13 residues. CDR3 residues: CAWSLLPTDTQYF. The CDR3 bases are TGTGCCTGGTCCCTCCTCCCCACAGATACGCAGTATTTT.

This chain links TRBV5-1 with TRBJ2-5, with no clear D. The CDR3 extends over 12 amino acids. Germline V gene data show CDR1 as SGHRS and CDR2 as YFSETQ. Trimming shortened V by 0 bases and J by 5 bases, and 5 bases separated the two germline ends. CDR3 bases: TGCGCCAGCAGCTTGGTCTTCGAGACCCAGTACTTC. It specifies CASSLVFETQYF. The full variable domain, in which reference TRBV5-1 and TRBJ2-5 provide the parts outside the CDR3, is KAGVTQTPRYLIKTRGQQVTLSCSPISGHRSVSWYQQTPGQGLQFLFEYFSETQRNKGNFPGRFSGRQFSNSRSEMNVSTLELGDSALYLCASSLVFETQYFGPGTRLLVL.

This clone was counted between two and nine times. The chain is built from TRBV7-2 and TRBJ2-7, with TRBD2 matching 8 bases. V trimming: 4 bases; J trimming: 0 bases; junction bases outside the gene matches: 2. The CDR3 runs to 14 residues. The germline V gene encodes CDR1 SGHTA and CDR2 FQGNSA. The CDR3 loop reads CASSSGLDSYEQYF. In DNA, the CDR3 is TGTGCCAGCAGCTCGGGACTAGACTCCTACGAGCAGTACTTC. The variable domain in full, completed from reference TRBV7-2 and TRBJ2-7, reads GAGVSQSPSNKVTEKGKDVELRCDPISGHTALYWYRQSLGQGLEFLIYFQGNSAPDKSGLPSDRFSAERTGGSVSTLTIQRTQQEDSAVYLCASSSGLDSYEQYFGPGTRLTVT.

The chain has TRBV9 and TRBJ1-5; tentative D call: TRBD1 (6 bases). CDR3 length equals 15 residues. Trimming removed 4 bases at V and 2 bases at J, with 13 bases between. CDR1 and CDR2 (germline): SGDLS, YYNGEE. The CDR3 sequence is CASSRSGGGNQPQHF. CDR3 DNA sequence: TGTGCCAGCAGCAGATCGGGGGGCGGCAATCAGCCCCAGCATTTT.

Here the CDR3 reads CASSLTGPNEKLFF. CDR3 bases: TGTGCCAGCAGCTTAACAGGGCCTAATGAAAAACTGTTTTTT. The gene calls are TRBV7-9 and TRBJ1-4, with a tentative D call TRBD1 (6 bases). The CDR3 runs to 14 residues. V was clipped by 2 bases and J by 3 bases, with 7 bases between them. From germline, CDR1 is SEHNR and CDR2 FQNEAQ (reference sequence).

V and J are TRBV28 and TRBJ2-3; D remains ambiguous. Trimming left V 5 bases short and J 2 bases short, with 2 bases between. CDR1 and CDR2 (germline): MDHEN, SYDVKM. The CDR3 sequence is 11 residues long. The CDR3 here is CASSHTDTQYF. The CDR3 DNA sequence: TGTGCCAGCAGTCACACAGATACGCAGTATTTT.

This chain joins TRBV5-1 and TRBJ2-7; TRBD1 aligns across 7 bases. With V trimmed by 3 bases and J by 0 bases, 3 bases remained unmatched. CDR1 and CDR2 from the germline V gene are SGHRS and YFSETQ. The CDR3 runs 14 residues. CDR3 nucleotides: TGCGCCAGCAGCTCTGACAGGGCCTCCTACGAGCAGTACTTC. Translation gives CASSSDRASYEQYF.

The gene calls are TRBV30 and TRBJ2-7; 9 nucleotides match TRBD1. Germline CDR1 is GTSNPN and CDR2 is SVGIG (reference sequence). The CDR3 has 13 amino acids. Germline trimming cut 1 base from V and 3 bases from J; bases unmatched to any gene: 1. CDR3 protein: CAWSAGQGYEQYF. CDR3 in DNA: TGTGCCTGGAGTGCGGGACAGGGCTACGAGCAGTACTTC.

This chain uses TRBV7-9 with TRBJ2-7; 10 bases agree with TRBD1. V lost 1 base to trimming and J lost 3 bases; unmatched junction nucleotides: 3. This CDR3 is 15 amino acids long. CDR1 is SEHNR and CDR2 is FQNEAQ in the germline V gene (reference sequence). Here the CDR3 DNA reads TGTGCCAGCAGCTTAGGCCGGGACAGGGGCTACGAGCAGTACTTC. The encoded protein is CASSLGRDRGYEQYF.

This sequence joins TRBV2 and TRBJ1-1, with D tentatively TRBD1 (6 bases). Germline V lookup: CDR1 SNHLY, CDR2 FYNNEI. The V and J ends lost 7 bases and 3 bases respectively, with 12 bases between them. This CDR3 region has 13 residues. This CDR3 reads CASTGGAYTEAFF. CDR3 bases: TGTGCCAGCACTGGGGGGGCCTACACTGAAGCTTTCTTT.